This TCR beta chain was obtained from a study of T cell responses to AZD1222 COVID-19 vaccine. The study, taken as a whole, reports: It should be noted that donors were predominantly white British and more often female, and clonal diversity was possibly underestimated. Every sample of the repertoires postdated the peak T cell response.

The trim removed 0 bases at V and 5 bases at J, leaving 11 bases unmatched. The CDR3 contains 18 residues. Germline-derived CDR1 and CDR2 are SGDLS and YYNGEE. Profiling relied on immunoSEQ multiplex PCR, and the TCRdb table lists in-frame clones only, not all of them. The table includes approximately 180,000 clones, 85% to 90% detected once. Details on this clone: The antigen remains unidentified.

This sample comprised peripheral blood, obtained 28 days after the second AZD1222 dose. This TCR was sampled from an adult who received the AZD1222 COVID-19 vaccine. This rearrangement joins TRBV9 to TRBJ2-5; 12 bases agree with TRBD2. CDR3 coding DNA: TGTGCCAGCAGCGTAGCTCCCCCTAGCGGGAGGGCCGAGGAGACCCAGTACTTC. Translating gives CASSVAPPSGRAEETQYF.